A selection of T cell receptor beta chains follows, all from one sample in a study of identical twins. Via MiXCR, TCRdb re-called the 5' RACE reads, giving one row per CDR3 protein. The sample yields approximately 1.8 million distinct CDR3 sequences, more than 30% seen once. Sequenced: cord blood. The receptors shown here come from a newborn girl in good health. Both conserved end residues are part of each CDR3. The D gene is left open where the match is weak. Where a row states a size, it is once, few, many or the class of an expanded clone; other rows omit it.

TRBD1	TRBJ1-3	NA	TRBV5-1	CASSFGDRAAGNTIYF	TGCGCCAGCAGCTTTGGGGACAGGGCGGCTGGAAACACCATATATTTT
NA	TRBJ2-5	NA	TRBV2	CASRYGDLQETQYF	TGTGCCAGCAGATACGGGGATCTGCAAGAGACCCAGTACTTC
NA	TRBJ2-3	few	TRBV5-1	CASSALAKDTQYF	TGCGCCAGCAGCGCCCTAGCTAAAGATACGCAGTATTTT
NA	TRBJ2-1	NA	TRBV9	CASSARKGPENEQFF	TGTGCCAGCAGCGCGCGGAAGGGGCCAGAGAATGAGCAGTTCTTC
TRBD2	TRBJ2-1	few	TRBV4-2	CASSLRVGTSYNEQFF	TGTGCCAGCAGCCTCCGGGTCGGGACTAGCTACAATGAGCAGTTCTTC
TRBD2	TRBJ2-3	many	TRBV20-1	CSARGGGADTQYF	TGCAGTGCTAGAGGCGGGGGGGCAGATACGCAGTATTTT
NA	TRBJ1-6	NA	TRBV27	CASSWGRNSPLHF	TGTGCCAGCAGTTGGGGGCGCAATTCACCCCTCCACTTT
NA	TRBJ2-4	few	TRBV7-9	CASNIRGAGRGAKNIQYF	TGTGCCAGCAACATACGGGGGGCCGGGCGAGGAGCCAAAAACATTCAGTACTTC
TRBD2	TRBJ2-3	NA	TRBV28	CASSLTGTSGARHTQYF	TGTGCCAGCAGTTTAACCGGGACTAGCGGGGCACGACATACGCAGTATTTT
NA	TRBJ1-2	many	TRBV28	CASSRTRVMLYGYTF	TGTGCCAGCAGCAGGACCAGGGTTATGCTCTATGGCTACACCTTC
NA	TRBJ2-5	few	TRBV28	CASRSRPPQETQYF	TGTGCCTCCCGATCCAGACCCCCTCAAGAGACCCAGTACTTC
NA	TRBJ1-2	NA	TRBV7-2	CASSLEGVVSYTF	TGTGCCAGCAGCTTAGAGGGGGTTGTAAGCTACACCTTC
NA	TRBJ2-1	NA	TRBV27	CASSLRDGPNEQFF	TGTGCCAGCAGCCTCCGGGACGGACCAAATGAGCAGTTCTTC
TRBD2	TRBJ2-7	many	TRBV28	CASSPWTSGSYEQYF	TGTGCCAGCAGTCCATGGACTAGCGGGTCCTACGAGCAGTACTTC
NA	TRBJ1-5	few	TRBV4-2	CASSQEWVSNQPQHF	TGTGCCAGCAGCCAAGAATGGGTGAGCAATCAGCCCCAGCATTTT
NA	TRBJ1-1	NA	TRBV28	CASRSLGTTWEAFF	TGTGCCAGCAGGTCATTAGGGACAACTTGGGAAGCTTTCTTT
NA	TRBJ2-7	few	TRBV28	CASSLTLFPHEQYF	TGTGCCAGCAGTTTGACCCTCTTTCCCCACGAGCAGTACTTC
TRBD2	TRBJ2-1	NA	TRBV7-9	CASSPLAGVFFEQFF	TGTGCCAGCAGCCCACTAGCGGGAGTGTTTTTTGAGCAGTTCTTC
NA	TRBJ2-1	few	TRBV5-1	CASSTFYSYNEQFF	TGCGCCAGCAGTACCTTTTACTCCTACAATGAGCAGTTCTTC
NA	TRBJ2-5	many	TRBV7-9	CASSITSSQETQYF	TGTGCCAGCAGCATAACTAGCAGCCAAGAGACCCAGTACTTC
NA	TRBJ1-1	few	TRBV10-3	CATLGGSGTEAFF	TGTGCCACCCTCGGAGGCTCCGGCACTGAAGCTTTCTTT
TRBD1	TRBJ1-4	NA	TRBV12-3/TRBV12-4	CASSMGGQGREKLFF	TGTGCCAGCAGTATGGGGGGACAGGGCAGGGAAAAACTGTTTTTT
TRBD1	TRBJ2-7	NA	TRBV7-7	CASSLELGTGIPYEQYF	TGTGCTAGCAGCTTAGAGTTGGGGACAGGGATACCCTACGAGCAGTACTTC
NA	TRBJ1-5	NA	TRBV2	CASSEEAANQPQHF	TGTGCCAGCAGTGAAGAGGCAGCCAATCAGCCCCAGCATTTT
TRBD2	TRBJ2-1	NA	TRBV27	CASSLRWREGFGHNEQFF	TGTGCCAGCAGTTTACGGTGGCGGGAGGGTTTCGGCCACAATGAGCAGTTCTTC
TRBD1	TRBJ1-6	NA	TRBV20-1	CSARDRGDSPPHF	TGCAGTGCCCGGGACAGGGGCGATTCACCCCCCCACTTT
TRBD1	TRBJ1-5	NA	TRBV5-1	CASSLAKQVRQGGNQPQHF	TGCGCCAGCAGCTTGGCGAAACAGGTCAGACAGGGAGGCAATCAGCCCCAGCATTTT
NA	TRBJ2-7	few	TRBV20-1	CSARIPPYEQYF	TGCAGTGCTAGAATTCCCCCCTACGAGCAGTACTTC
TRBD1	TRBJ2-7	NA	TRBV7-2	CASSPTGTVNSYEQYF	TGTGCCAGCAGCCCTACCGGGACAGTAAACTCCTACGAGCAGTACTTC
NA	TRBJ2-3	NA	TRBV6-1	CASSELGLTDTQYF	TGTGCCAGCAGTGAATTGGGCCTCACAGATACGCAGTATTTT
NA	TRBJ1-1	NA	TRBV12-3/TRBV12-4	CASSLTGTYEAFF	TGTGCCAGCAGCCTTACAGGGACTTACGAAGCTTTCTTT
NA	TRBJ2-7	NA	TRBV19	CASSIATGGYEQYF	TGTGCCAGTAGTATCGCAACAGGTGGCTACGAGCAGTACTTC
NA	TRBJ2-7	NA	TRBV7-6	CASSLLGGTDYEQYF	TGTGCCAGCAGCTTATTAGGGGGGACAGACTACGAGCAGTACTTC
NA	TRBJ1-1	NA	TRBV6-2/TRBV6-3	CASSYSPRAQGNTEAFF	TGTGCCAGCAGTTACTCGCCCCGAGCGCAGGGAAACACTGAAGCTTTCTTT
TRBD1	TRBJ1-2	many	TRBV28	CASTTGGYGYTF	TGTGCCAGCACCACAGGGGGCTATGGCTACACCTTC
NA	TRBJ2-7	NA	TRBV4-1	CASSHAGLGYEQYF	TGCGCCAGCAGCCATGCGGGATTGGGCTACGAGCAGTACTTC
TRBD2	TRBJ2-1	few	TRBV11-2	CASSGLAGGNGYNEQFF	TGTGCCAGCAGCGGTCTAGCGGGGGGCAACGGCTACAATGAGCAGTTCTTC
NA	TRBJ1-2	few	TRBV11-2	CASRGGARLSDGYTF	TGTGCCAGCAGGGGTGGAGCCCGCTTATCTGACGGCTACACCTTC
TRBD2	TRBJ2-7	few	TRBV2	CASRETSVSYEQYF	TGTGCCAGCAGGGAGACTAGCGTCTCCTACGAGCAGTACTTC
NA	TRBJ1-6	few	TRBV2	CASRYRADRQEPLHF	TGTGCCAGCAGGTATAGAGCGGACCGCCAAGAGCCCCTCCACTTT
NA	TRBJ2-7	NA	TRBV2	CASSVNRLYEQYF	TGTGCCAGCAGTGTAAATCGGTTGTACGAGCAGTACTTC
TRBD1	TRBJ1-2	few	TRBV11-2	CASSLDVAGGYGYTF	TGTGCCAGCAGCTTAGATGTGGCAGGGGGCTATGGCTACACCTTC
TRBD2	TRBJ2-3	few	TRBV29-1	CSVEKVPGGAGTDTQYF	TGCAGCGTCGAAAAGGTACCCGGGGGGGCCGGCACAGATACGCAGTATTTT
TRBD2	TRBJ2-7	NA	TRBV20-1	CSARLAGESYEQYF	TGCAGTGCTCGACTAGCGGGAGAGTCCTACGAGCAGTACTTC
TRBD1	TRBJ2-4	many	TRBV28	CASSPWTGIAKNIQYF	TGTGCCAGCAGTCCCTGGACAGGGATAGCCAAAAACATTCAGTACTTC
NA	TRBJ2-7	NA	TRBV7-8	CASRAERSFDEQYF	TGTGCCAGCAGAGCGGAGAGGAGCTTCGACGAGCAGTACTTC
NA	TRBJ2-1	NA	TRBV28	CASSLPPEQFF	TGTGCCAGCAGTTTACCTCCTGAGCAGTTCTTC